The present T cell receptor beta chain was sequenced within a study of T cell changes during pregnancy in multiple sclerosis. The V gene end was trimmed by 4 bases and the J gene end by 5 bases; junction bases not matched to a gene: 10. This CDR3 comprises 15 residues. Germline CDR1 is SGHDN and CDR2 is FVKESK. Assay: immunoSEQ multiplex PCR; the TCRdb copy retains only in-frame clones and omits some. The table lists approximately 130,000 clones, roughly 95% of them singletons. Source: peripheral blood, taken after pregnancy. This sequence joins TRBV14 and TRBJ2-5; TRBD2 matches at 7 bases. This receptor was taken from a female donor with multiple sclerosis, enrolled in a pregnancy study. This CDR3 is CASSLAGAGGETQYF. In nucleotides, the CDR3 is TGTGCCAGCAGCCTTGCGGGAGCAGGCGGGGAGACCCAGTACTTC. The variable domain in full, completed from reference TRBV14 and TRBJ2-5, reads EAGVTQFPSHSVIEKGQTVTLRCDPISGHDNLYWYRRVMGKEIKFLLHFVKESKQDESGMPNNRFLAERTGGTYSTLKVQPAELEDSGVYFCASSLAGAGGETQYFGPGTRLLVL.